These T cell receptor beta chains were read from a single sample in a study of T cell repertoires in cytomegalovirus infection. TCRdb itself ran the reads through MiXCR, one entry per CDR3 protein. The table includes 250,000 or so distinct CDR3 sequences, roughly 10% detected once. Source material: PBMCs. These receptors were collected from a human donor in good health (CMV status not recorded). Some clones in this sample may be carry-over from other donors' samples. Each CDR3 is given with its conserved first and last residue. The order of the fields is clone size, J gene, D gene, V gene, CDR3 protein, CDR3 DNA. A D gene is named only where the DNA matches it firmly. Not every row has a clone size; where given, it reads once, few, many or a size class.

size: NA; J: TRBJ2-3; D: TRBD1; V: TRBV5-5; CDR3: CASSGQGVMRDTQYF; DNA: TGTGCCAGCAGCGGACAGGGCGTAATGCGAGATACGCAGTATTTT
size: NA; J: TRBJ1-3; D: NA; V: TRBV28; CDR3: CASSPGFMLSGNTIYF; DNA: TGTGCCAGCAGCCCCGGGTTTATGCTCTCTGGAAACACCATATATTTT
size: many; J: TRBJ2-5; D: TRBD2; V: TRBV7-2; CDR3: CASSLWTRGDDKTQYF; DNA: TGTGCCAGCAGCTTATGGACTAGAGGGGATGACAAGACCCAGTACTTC
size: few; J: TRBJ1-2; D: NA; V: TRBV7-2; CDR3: CASSLGRRGYTF; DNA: TGTGCCAGCAGCTTAGGGCGTCGTGGCTACACCTTC
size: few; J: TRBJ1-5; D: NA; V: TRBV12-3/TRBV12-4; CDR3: CASILGLVGRAQHF; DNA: TGTGCCAGCATTTTAGGGTTAGTGGGGAGGGCCCAGCATTTT
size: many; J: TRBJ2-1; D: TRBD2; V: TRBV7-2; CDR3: CASSFFSGGGNNEQFF; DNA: TGTGCCAGCAGCTTTTTTAGCGGGGGCGGGAACAATGAGCAGTTCTTC
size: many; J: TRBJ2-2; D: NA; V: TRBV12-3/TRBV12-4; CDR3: CASRLRDTGELFF; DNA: TGTGCCAGCAGGTTGAGGGACACCGGGGAGCTGTTTTTT
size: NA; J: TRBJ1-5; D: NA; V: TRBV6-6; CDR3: CASTRRDRRFNQPQHF; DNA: TGTGCCAGCACGCGACGGGACCGCAGATTCAATCAGCCCCAGCATTTT
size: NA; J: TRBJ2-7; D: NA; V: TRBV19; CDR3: CASRGGVGSYEQYF; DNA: TGTGCCAGTAGAGGCGGCGTGGGGTCCTACGAGCAGTACTTC
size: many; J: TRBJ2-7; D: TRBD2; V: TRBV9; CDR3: CASSVGLAEAYEQYF; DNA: TGTGCCAGCAGCGTAGGGCTAGCGGAGGCCTACGAGCAGTACTTC
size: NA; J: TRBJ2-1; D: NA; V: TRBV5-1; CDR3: CASSLARQTYNEQFF; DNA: TGCGCCAGCAGCTTGGCCAGACAGACGTACAATGAGCAGTTCTTC
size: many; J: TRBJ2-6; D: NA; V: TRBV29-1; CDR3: CSVNHGSSGANVLTF; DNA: TGCAGCGTAAACCATGGGAGCTCTGGGGCCAACGTCCTGACTTTC
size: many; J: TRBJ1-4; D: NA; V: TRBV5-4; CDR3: CASSLGGANEKLFF; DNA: TGTGCCAGCAGCTTGGGGGGAGCTAATGAAAAACTGTTTTTT
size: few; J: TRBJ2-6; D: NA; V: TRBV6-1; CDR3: CASSYNVGANVLTF; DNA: TGTGCCAGCAGTTATAATGTCGGGGCCAACGTCCTGACTTTC
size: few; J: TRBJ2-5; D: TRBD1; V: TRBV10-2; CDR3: CASSDTQGMGETQYF; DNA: TGCGCCAGCAGTGACACACAGGGGATGGGGGAGACCCAGTACTTC
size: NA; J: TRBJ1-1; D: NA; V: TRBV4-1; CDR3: CASSQENRVNTEAFF; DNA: TGCGCCAGCAGCCAAGAGAACAGGGTCAACACTGAAGCTTTCTTT
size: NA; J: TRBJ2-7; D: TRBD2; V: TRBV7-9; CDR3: CASSLVGGLTSGHLYEQYF; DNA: TGTGCCAGCAGCTTAGTGGGGGGCCTGACTAGCGGGCATCTCTACGAGCAGTACTTC
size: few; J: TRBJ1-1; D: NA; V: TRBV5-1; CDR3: CASSFGGFGTEAFF; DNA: TGCGCCAGCAGCTTTGGAGGATTCGGTACTGAAGCTTTCTTT
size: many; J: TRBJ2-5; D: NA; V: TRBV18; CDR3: CASSPPRGSGGPETQYF; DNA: TGTGCCAGCTCACCACCGAGGGGTTCCGGGGGGCCGGAGACCCAGTACTTC
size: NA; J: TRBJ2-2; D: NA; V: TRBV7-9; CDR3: CASRGRGIGKAGELFF; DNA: TGTGCCAGCAGGGGTAGGGGCATAGGAAAAGCCGGGGAGCTGTTTTTT
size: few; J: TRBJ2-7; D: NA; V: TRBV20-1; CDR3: CSARVNQGGHEQYF; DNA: TGCAGTGCTAGAGTTAATCAGGGGGGTCACGAGCAGTACTTC
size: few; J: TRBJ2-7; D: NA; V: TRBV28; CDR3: CASSVDTMDEQYF; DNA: TGTGCCAGCAGTGTAGACACCATGGACGAGCAGTACTTC
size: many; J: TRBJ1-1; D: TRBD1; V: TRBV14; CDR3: CASSQDKGQVNTEAFF; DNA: TGTGCCAGCAGCCAAGATAAGGGACAGGTGAACACTGAAGCTTTCTTT
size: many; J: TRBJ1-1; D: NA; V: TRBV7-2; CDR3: CASSGLMNTEAFF; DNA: TGTGCCAGCAGCGGACTCATGAACACTGAAGCTTTCTTT
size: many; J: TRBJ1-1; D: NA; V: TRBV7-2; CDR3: CASSYRGQGNTEAFF; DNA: TGTGCCAGCAGCTACCGGGGGCAGGGGAACACTGAAGCTTTCTTT
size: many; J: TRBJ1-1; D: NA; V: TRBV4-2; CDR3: CASSQLIQGTEAFF; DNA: TGTGCCAGCAGCCAACTGATTCAGGGCACTGAAGCTTTCTTT
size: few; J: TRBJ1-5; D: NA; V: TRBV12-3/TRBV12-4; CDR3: CASSPLGSQPQHF; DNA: TGTGCCAGCAGTCCACTGGGGAGTCAGCCCCAGCATTTT
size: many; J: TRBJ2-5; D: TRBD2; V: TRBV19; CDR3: CASSRRVSSGKGQETQYF; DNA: TGTGCCAGCTCGCGGAGGGTTTCTAGCGGGAAGGGGCAAGAGACCCAGTACTTC
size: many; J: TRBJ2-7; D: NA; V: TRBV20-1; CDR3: CSAASPPQGIYEQYF; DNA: TGCAGTGCTGCTAGCCCGCCACAGGGAATCTACGAGCAGTACTTC
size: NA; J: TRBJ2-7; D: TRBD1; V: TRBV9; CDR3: CASSVAPDRNYEQYF; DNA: TGTGCCAGCAGCGTCGCCCCGGACAGGAACTACGAGCAGTACTTC
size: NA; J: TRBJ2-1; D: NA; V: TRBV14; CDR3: CASQRDTYNEQFF; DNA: TGTGCCAGCCAACGGGACACTTACAATGAGCAGTTCTTC
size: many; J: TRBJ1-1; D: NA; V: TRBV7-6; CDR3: CASSLGVAMNTEAFF; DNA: TGTGCCAGCAGCTTAGGGGTCGCCATGAACACTGAAGCTTTCTTT
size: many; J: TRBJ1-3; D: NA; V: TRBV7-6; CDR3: CASSLVAGISGNTIYF; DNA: TGTGCCAGCAGCTTAGTGGCAGGGATCTCTGGAAACACCATATATTTT
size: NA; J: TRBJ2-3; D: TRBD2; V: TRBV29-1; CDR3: CSVVSAGGLRADTQYF; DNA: TGCAGCGTTGTCTCAGCGGGGGGCCTCCGCGCGGATACGCAGTATTTT
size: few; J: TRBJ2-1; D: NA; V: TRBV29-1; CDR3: CSVRGEASYNEQFF; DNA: TGCAGCGTGAGGGGGGAGGCTTCCTACAATGAGCAGTTCTTC
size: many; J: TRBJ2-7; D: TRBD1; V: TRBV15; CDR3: CATSRDLPGQGLIYEQYF; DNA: TGTGCCACCAGCAGAGATTTACCGGGACAGGGGTTAATTTACGAGCAGTACTTC